This TCR beta chain derives from a study of blood T cell repertoires in COVID-19. Study-wide context: COVID-19 samples, acute and convalescent, were from the United States, Italy and Spain.

Source study methods: Estimation of nucleated cell counts relied on the amplification of reference gene primers. Produced via immunoSEQ multiplex PCR; TCRdb's table is partial and in-frame only. The V and J calls and clone size were taken over from that table, and D and trimming were inferred from the DNA. The sample yields over 200,000 clones, about four fifths seen once. The origin of this receptor is a woman aged 45-65 years with active or convalescent COVID-19. Material: peripheral blood.

The DNA for the CDR3 is TGTGCCAGCAGCAAAGCGAGGTTGCAGTTTGACTCTGGAAACACCATATATTTT. As protein: CASSKARLQFDSGNTIYF. V is TRBV21-1 and J is TRBJ1-3. TRBV21-1 represents a pseudogene. The CDR3 is made up of 18 amino acids.